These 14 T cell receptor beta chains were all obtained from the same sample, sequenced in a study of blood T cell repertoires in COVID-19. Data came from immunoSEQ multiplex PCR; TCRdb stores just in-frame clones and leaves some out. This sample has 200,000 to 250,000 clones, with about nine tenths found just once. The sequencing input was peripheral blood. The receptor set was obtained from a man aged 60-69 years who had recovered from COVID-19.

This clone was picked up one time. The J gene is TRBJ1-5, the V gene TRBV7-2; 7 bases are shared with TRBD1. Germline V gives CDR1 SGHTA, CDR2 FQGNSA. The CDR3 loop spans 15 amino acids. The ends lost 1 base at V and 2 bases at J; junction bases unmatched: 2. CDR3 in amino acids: CASSLGTGGNQPQHF. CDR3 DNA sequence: TGTGCCAGCAGCTTAGGGACAGGCGGCAATCAGCCCCAGCATTTT.

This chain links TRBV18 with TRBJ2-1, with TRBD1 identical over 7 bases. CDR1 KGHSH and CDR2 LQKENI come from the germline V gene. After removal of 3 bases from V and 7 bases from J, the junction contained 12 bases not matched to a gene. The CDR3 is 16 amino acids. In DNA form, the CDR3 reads TGTGCCAGCTCACCCAAGGGACAGTCTACCGTTAATGAGCAGTTCTTC. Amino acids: CASSPKGQSTVNEQFF.

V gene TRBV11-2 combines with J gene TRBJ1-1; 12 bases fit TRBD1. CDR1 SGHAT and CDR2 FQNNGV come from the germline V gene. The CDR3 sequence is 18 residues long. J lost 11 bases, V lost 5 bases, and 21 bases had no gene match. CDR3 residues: CASSPIWLGGQGAIRAFF. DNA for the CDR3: TGTGCCAGCAGCCCGATATGGTTGGGGGGACAGGGGGCAATCCGTGCTTTCTTT.

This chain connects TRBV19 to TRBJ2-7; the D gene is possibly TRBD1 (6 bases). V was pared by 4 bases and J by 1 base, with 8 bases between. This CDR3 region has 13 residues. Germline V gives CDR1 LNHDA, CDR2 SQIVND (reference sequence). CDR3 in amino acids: CASSTQGSYEQYF. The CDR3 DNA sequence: TGTGCCAGTAGTACACAGGGTTCCTACGAGCAGTACTTC.

The CDR3 reads CASSLLDRGHLPYEQYF. In nucleotides, the CDR3 is TGTGCCAGCAGCTTATTGGACAGGGGGCATTTACCCTACGAGCAGTACTTC. The chain combines TRBV7-3 with TRBJ2-7, with 11 bases lining up with TRBD1. V trimming: 2 bases; J trimming: 2 bases; junction bases outside the gene matches: 8. Germline V gives CDR1 SGHTA, CDR2 FQGTGA. The CDR3 is 17 residues long.

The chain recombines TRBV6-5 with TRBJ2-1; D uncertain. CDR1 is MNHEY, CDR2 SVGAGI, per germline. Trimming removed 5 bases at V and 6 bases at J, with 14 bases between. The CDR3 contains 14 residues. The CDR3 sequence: CASSLSEIVNEQFF. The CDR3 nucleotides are TGTGCCAGCAGTCTCTCCGAGATAGTCAATGAGCAGTTCTTC.

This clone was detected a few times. CDR3: CASSHLGVGEARTDTQYF. Written as DNA, the CDR3 is TGTGCCAGCAGCCACCTAGGTGTGGGGGAGGCCCGCACAGATACGCAGTATTTT. The J gene is TRBJ2-3, the V gene TRBV3-1 (or the pseudogene TRBV3-2), with D tentatively TRBD2 (6 bases). Germline V gene sequence: CDR1 LGHDT, CDR2 YNNKEL (reference sequence). Deletions cut 3 bases from V and 1 base from J, with 20 bases between. The CDR3 extends over 18 amino acids.

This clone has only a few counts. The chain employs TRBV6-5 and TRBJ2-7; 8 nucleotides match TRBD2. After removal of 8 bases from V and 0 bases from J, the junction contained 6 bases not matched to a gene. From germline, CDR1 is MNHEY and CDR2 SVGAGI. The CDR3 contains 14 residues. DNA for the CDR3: TGTGCCAGCGGACAGCGGGGGTACTCCTACGAGCAGTACTTC. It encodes CASGQRGYSYEQYF.

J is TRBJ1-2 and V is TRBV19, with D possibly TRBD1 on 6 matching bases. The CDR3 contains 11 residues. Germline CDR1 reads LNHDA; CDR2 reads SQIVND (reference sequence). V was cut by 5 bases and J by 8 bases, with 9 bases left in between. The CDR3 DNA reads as TGTGCCAGTAGTTGGGGGCGAGGCTACACCTTC. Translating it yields CASSWGRGYTF. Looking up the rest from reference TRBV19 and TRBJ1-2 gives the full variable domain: DGGITQSPKYLFRKEGQNVTLSCEQNLNHDAMYWYRQDPGQGLRLIYYSQIVNDFQKGDIAEGYSVSREKKESFPLTVTSAQKNPTAFYLCASSWGRGYTFGSGTRLTVV.

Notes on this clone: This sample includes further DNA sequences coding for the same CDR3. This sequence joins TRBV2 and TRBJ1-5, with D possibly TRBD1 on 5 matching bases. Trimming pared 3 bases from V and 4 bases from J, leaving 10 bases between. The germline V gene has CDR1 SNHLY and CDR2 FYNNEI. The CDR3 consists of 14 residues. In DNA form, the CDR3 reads TGTGCCAGCAGTGAGGGGGGTGGGAATCAGCCCCAGCATTTT. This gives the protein CASSEGGGNQPQHF.

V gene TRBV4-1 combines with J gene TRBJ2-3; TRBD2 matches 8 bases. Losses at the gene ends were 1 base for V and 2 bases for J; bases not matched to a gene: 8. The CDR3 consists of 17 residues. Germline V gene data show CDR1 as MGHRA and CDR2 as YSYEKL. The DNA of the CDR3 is TGCGCCAGCAGCCAAGTGGCTAGCGGGTCCTTCACAGATACGCAGTATTTT. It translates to CASSQVASGSFTDTQYF.

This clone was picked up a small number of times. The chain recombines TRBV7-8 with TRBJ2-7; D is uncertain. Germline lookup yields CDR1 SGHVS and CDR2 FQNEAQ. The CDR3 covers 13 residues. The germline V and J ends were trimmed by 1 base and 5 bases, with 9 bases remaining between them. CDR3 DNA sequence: TGTGCCAGCAGCTTAGTCCGAGAGGACGAGCAGTACTTC. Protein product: CASSLVREDEQYF. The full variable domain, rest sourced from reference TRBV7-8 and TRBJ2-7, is GAGVSQSPRYKVAKRGQDVALRCDPISGHVSLFWYQQALGQGPEFLTYFQNEAQLDKSGLPSDRFFAERPEGSVSTLKIQRTQQEDSAVYLCASSLVREDEQYFGPGTRLTVT.

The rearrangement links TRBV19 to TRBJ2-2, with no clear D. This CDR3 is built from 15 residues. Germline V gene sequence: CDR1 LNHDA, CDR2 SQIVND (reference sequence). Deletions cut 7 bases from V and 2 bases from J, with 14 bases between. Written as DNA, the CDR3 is TGTGCCAGTAATCCTCGACTGTTAAACACCGGGGAGCTGTTTTTT. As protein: CASNPRLLNTGELFF.

The CDR3 protein is CASRSLDRGDNQPQHF. The CDR3 region has the DNA TGTGCCAGTAGGTCGCTCGACAGGGGCGATAATCAGCCCCAGCATTTT. The chain has TRBV19 and TRBJ1-5, with 8 bases aligning to TRBD1. Germline assignment: CDR1 LNHDA and CDR2 SQIVND (reference sequence). Losses at the gene ends were 6 bases for V and 4 bases for J; bases not matched to a gene: 11. The CDR3 extends over 16 amino acids.